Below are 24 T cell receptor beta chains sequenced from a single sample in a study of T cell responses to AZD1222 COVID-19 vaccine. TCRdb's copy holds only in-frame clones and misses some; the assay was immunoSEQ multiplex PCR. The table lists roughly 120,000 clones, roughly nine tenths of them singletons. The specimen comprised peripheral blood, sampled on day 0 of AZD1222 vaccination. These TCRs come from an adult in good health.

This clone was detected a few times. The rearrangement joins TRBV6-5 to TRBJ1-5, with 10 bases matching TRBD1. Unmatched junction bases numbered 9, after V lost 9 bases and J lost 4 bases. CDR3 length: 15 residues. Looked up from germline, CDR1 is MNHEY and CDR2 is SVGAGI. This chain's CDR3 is CASEWDRGNNQPQHF. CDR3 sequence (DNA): TGTGCCAGTGAATGGGACAGGGGAAATAATCAGCCCCAGCATTTT.

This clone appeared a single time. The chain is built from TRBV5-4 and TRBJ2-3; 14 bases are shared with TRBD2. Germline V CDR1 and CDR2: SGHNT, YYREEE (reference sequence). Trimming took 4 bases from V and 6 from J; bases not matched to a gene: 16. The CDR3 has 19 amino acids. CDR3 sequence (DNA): TGTGCCAGCAGCAACCCCAGGACTAGCGGGGGGAGGAGAGGTGATACGCAGTATTTT. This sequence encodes CASSNPRTSGGRRGDTQYF.

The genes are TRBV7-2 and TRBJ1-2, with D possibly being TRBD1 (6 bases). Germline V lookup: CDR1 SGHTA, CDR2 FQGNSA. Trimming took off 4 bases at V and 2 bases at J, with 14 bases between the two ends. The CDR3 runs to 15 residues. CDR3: CASSSSAGANYGYTF. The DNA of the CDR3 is TGTGCCAGCAGCTCCTCGGCGGGGGCCAACTATGGCTACACCTTC.

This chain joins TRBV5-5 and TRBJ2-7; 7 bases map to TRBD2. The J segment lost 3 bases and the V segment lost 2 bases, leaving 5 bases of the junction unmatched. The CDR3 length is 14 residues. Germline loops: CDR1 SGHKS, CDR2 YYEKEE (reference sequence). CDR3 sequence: CASSFFGEGYEQYF. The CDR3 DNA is TGTGCCAGCAGCTTCTTTGGGGAGGGCTACGAGCAGTACTTC. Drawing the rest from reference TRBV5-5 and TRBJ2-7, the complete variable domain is DAGVTQSPTHLIKTRGQQVTLRCSPISGHKSVSWYQQVLGQGPQFIFQYYEKEERGRGNFPDRFSARQFPNYSSELNVNALLLGDSALYLCASSFFGEGYEQYFGPGTRLTVT.

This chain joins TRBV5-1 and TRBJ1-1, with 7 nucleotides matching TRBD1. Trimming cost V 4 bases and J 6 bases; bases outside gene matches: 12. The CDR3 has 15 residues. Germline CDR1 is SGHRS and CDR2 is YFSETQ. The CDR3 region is CASSDQGGGKPEAFF. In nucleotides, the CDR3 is TGCGCCAGCAGCGACCAAGGGGGCGGAAAGCCTGAAGCTTTCTTT.

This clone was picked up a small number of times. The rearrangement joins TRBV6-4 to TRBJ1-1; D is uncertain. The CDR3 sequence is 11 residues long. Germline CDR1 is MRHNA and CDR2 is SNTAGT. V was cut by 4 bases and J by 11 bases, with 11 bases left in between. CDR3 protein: CASSGGVGAFF. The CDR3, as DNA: TGTGCCAGCAGTGGCGGCGTAGGGGCTTTCTTT.

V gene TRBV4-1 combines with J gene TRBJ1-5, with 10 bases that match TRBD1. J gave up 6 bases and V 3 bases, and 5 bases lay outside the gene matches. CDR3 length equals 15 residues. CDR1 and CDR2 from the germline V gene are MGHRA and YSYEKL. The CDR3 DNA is TGCGCCAGCAGCCAGGGCGACAGGGGGCTTCAGCCCCAGCATTTT. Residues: CASSQGDRGLQPQHF.

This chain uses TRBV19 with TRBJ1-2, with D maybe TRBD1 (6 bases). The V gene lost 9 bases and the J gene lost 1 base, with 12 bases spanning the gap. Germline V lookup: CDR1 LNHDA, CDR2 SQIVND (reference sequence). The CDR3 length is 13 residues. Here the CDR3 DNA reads TGTGCCAGCCGGGACACCTATAACTATGGCTACACCTTC. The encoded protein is CASRDTYNYGYTF.

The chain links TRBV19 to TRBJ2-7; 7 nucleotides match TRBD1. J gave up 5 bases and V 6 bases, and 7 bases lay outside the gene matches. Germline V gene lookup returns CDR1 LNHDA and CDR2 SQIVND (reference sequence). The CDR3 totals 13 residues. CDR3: CASSPGQSHEQYF. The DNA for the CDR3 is TGTGCCAGTAGCCCGGGACAGTCCCACGAGCAGTACTTC.

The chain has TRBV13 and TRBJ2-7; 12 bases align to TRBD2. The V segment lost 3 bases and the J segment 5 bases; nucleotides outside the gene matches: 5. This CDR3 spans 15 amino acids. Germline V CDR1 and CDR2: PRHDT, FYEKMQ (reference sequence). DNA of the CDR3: TGTGCCAGCAGCTTTGGACTAGCGGGGAGGAACGAGCAGTACTTC. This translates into CASSFGLAGRNEQYF.

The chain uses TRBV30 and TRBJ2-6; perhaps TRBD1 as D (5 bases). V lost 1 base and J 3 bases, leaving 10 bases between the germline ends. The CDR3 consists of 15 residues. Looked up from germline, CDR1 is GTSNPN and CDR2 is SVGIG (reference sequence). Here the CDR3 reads CAWSAQGLGANVLTF. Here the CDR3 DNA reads TGTGCCTGGAGTGCCCAGGGTCTTGGGGCCAACGTCCTGACTTTC.

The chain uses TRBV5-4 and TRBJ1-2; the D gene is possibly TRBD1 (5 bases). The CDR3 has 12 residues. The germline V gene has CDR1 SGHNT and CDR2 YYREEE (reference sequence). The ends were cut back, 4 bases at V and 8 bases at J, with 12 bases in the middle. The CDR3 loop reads CASSPGLGGYTF. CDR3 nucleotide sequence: TGTGCCAGCAGCCCAGGGCTTGGGGGCTACACCTTC. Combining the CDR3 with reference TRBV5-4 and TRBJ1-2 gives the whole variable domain ETGVTQSPTHLIKTRGQQVTLRCSSQSGHNTVSWYQQALGQGPQFIFQYYREEENGRGNFPPRFSGLQFPNYSSELNVNALELDDSALYLCASSPGLGGYTFGSGTRLTVV.

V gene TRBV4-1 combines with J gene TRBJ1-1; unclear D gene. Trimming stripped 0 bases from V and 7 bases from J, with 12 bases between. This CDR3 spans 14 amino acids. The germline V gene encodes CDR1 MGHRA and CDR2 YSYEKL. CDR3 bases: TGCGCCAGCAGCCAAGATTGGGGTTTGGATGAAGCTTTCTTT. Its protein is CASSQDWGLDEAFF.

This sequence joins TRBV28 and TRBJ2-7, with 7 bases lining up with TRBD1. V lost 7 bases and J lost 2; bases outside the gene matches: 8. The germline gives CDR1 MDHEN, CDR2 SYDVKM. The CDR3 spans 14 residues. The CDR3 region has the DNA TGTGCCAGCAACCCGGGACAGAAGACCTACGAGCAGTACTTC. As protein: CASNPGQKTYEQYF.

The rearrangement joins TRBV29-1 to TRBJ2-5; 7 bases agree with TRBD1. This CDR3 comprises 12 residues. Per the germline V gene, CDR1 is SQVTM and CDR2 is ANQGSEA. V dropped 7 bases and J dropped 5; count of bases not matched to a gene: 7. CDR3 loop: CSALKGQETQYF. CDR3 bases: TGCAGCGCTTTAAAGGGACAGGAGACCCAGTACTTC.

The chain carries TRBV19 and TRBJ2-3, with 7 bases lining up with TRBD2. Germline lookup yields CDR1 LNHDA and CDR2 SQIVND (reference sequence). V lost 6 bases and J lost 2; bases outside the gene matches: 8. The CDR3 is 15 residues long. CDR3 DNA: TGTGCCAGTAGCCAAATAGCGGGTCACACAGATACGCAGTATTTT. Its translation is CASSQIAGHTDTQYF.

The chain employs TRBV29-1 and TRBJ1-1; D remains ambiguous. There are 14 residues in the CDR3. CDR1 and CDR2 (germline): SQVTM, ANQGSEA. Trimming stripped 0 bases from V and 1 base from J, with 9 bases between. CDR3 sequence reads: CSVEDQQPNTEAFF. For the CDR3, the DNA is TGCAGCGTTGAAGATCAACAACCGAACACTGAAGCTTTCTTT.

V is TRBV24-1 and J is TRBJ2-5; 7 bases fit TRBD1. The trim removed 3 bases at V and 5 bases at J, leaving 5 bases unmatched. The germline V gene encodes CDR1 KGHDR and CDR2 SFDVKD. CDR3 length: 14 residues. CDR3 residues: CATSDRQGFETQYF. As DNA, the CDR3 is TGTGCCACCAGTGATAGACAGGGATTCGAGACCCAGTACTTC.

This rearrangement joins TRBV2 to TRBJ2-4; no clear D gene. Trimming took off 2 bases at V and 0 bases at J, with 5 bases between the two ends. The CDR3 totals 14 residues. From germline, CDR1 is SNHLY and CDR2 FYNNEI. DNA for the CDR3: TGTGCCAGCAGTGAACTCTTAGCCAAAAACATTCAGTACTTC. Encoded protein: CASSELLAKNIQYF.

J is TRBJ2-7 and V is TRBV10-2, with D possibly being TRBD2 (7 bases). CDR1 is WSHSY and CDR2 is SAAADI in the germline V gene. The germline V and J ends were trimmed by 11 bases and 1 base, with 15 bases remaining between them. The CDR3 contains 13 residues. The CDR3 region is CAAWAGASYEQYF. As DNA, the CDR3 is TGCGCCGCCTGGGCGGGGGCTTCCTACGAGCAGTACTTC.

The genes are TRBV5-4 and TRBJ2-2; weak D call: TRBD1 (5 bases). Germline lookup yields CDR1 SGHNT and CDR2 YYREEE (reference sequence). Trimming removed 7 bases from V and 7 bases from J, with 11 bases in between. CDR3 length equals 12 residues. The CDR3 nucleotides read TGTGCCAGCCCTCGTGACAGCGGGGAGCTGTTTTTT. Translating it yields CASPRDSGELFF.

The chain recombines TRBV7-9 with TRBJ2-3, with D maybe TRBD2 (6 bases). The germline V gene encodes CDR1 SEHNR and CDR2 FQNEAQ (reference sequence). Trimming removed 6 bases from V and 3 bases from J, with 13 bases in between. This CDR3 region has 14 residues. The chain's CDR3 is CASRTGTETDTQYF. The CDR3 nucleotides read TGTGCCAGCAGGACCGGGACTGAGACAGATACGCAGTATTTT.

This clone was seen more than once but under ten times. The CDR3 is CASTGHRSDTQYF. The CDR3 DNA sequence: TGTGCCAGCACAGGGCACCGCTCAGATACGCAGTATTTT. This chain links TRBV9 with TRBJ2-3; D perhaps matches TRBD1 (5 bases). This CDR3 contains 13 residues. Trimming left V 6 bases short and J 4 bases short, with 12 bases between. Looked up from germline, CDR1 is SGDLS and CDR2 is YYNGEE.

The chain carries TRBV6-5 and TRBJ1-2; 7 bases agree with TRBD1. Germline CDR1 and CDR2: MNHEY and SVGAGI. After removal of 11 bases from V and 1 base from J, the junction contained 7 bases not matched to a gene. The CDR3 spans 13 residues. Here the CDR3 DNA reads TGTGCCGGCGAGGGGGCGCGTAACTATGGCTACACCTTC. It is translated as CAGEGARNYGYTF.